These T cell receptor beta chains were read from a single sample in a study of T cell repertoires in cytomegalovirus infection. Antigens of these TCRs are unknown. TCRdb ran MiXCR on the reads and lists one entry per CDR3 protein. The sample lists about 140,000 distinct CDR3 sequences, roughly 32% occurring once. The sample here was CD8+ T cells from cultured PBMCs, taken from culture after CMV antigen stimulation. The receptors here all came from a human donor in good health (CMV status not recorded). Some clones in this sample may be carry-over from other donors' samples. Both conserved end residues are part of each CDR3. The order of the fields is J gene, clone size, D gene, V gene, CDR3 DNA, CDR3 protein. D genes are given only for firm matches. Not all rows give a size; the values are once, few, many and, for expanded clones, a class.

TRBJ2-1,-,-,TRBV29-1,TGCAGCGTTGCAGGGGTCCCCTACAATGAGCAGTTCTTC,CSVAGVPYNEQFF
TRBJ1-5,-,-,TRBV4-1,TGCGCCAGCAGCCAAGAGGCGGGTAGCAATCAGCCCCAGCATTTT,CASSQEAGSNQPQHF
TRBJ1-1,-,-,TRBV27,TGTGCCAGCAGCCATCGACAGAACACTGAAGCTTTCTTT,CASSHRQNTEAFF
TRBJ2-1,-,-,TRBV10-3,TGTGCCATCAGGTGGGAACAGGCCTACAATGAGCAGTTCTTC,CAIRWEQAYNEQFF
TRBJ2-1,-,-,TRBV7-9,TGTGCCAGCAGCCAACGACCTGAGCAGTTCTTC,CASSQRPEQFF
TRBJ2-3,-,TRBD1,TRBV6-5,TGTGCCAGCAGTTACACGACAGGGGGCACAGATACGCAGTATTTT,CASSYTTGGTDTQYF
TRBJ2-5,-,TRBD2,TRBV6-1,TGTGCCAGCAGTGAGATGACTAGCGGGGCCGAGACCCAGTACTTC,CASSEMTSGAETQYF
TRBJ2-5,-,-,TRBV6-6,TGTGCCAGCAGTTACTCCCTTGGGGGGCGACAAGAGACCCAGTACTTC,CASSYSLGGRQETQYF
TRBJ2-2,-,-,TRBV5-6,TGTGCCAGCAGCAGGGTGGGGACATTGACCACCGGGGAGCTGTTTTTT,CASSRVGTLTTGELFF
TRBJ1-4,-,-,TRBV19,TGTGCCAGTAGTCGTGGGACGGATAATAATGAAAAACTGTTTTTT,CASSRGTDNNEKLFF
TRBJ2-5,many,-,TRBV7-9,TGTGCCAGCAGCTTGGAGAGGAATAGCGTCCCCGCTCAAGAGACCCAGTACTTC,CASSLERNSVPAQETQYF
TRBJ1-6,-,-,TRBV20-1,TGCAGTGACCGGGACACTAGCTCCTATAATTCACCCCTCCACTTT,CSDRDTSSYNSPLHF
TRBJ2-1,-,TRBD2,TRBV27,TGTGCCAGCAGTTCAACCCTCGGGGGGGTAAATGAGCAGTTCTTC,CASSSTLGGVNEQFF
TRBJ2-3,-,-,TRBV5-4,TGTGCCAGCAGCTTGGCCAGCCCCCGTAAGGATACGCAGTATTTT,CASSLASPRKDTQYF
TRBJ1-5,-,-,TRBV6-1,TGTGCCAGCAGTGAGGCCAGACAGAATCAGCCCCAGCATTTT,CASSEARQNQPQHF
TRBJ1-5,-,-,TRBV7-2,TGTGCCAGCAGCATCGTTCCTTCAAGCAATCAGCCCCAGCATTTT,CASSIVPSSNQPQHF
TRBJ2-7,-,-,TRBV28,TGTGCCACTTTTAGGGACGGCTCCTACGAGCAGTACTTC,CATFRDGSYEQYF
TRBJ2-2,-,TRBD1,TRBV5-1,TGCGCCAGCAGCCGACAGGGATTATCCGGGGAGCTGTTTTTT,CASSRQGLSGELFF
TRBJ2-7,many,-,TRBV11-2,TGTGCCAGCAGCGGGGCCCACGAGCAGTACTTC,CASSGAHEQYF
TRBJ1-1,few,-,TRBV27,TGTGCCAGCAGTTTTGGTATGCTGAACACTGAAGCTTTCTTT,CASSFGMLNTEAFF
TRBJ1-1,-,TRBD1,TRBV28,TGTGCCAGCAGTTTCCTAACAGGGGGGTACTTGACTGAAGCTTTCTTT,CASSFLTGGYLTEAFF
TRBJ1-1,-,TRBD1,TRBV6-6,TGTGCCAGCAGCTATGACAGGGGCGAGGGAGACACTGAAGCTTTCTTT,CASSYDRGEGDTEAFF